The 18 T cell receptor beta chains reported below all come from one sample, sequenced in a study of OX40 agonist ivuxolimab in advanced cancers. Generated by immunoSEQ multiplex PCR, the TCRdb table keeps only in-frame clones and is missing some. This sample has approximately 80,000 clones, with around 82% found just once. Sample: CD4+ or CD8+ T cells sorted from blood, taken in a trial of the OX40 agonist ivuxolimab. The receptors shown here come from an adult with an advanced solid tumor such as melanoma, head and neck, liver or kidney cancer.

V and J are TRBV2 and TRBJ2-7; D unresolved. Germline lookup yields CDR1 SNHLY and CDR2 FYNNEI. This CDR3 has 10 residues. The V end was cut by 0 bases, the J end by 13 bases, with 7 bases between. In DNA, the CDR3 is TGTGCCAGCAGTGAAGCGGCCCTTTACTTC. The encoded protein is CASSEAALYF.

The rearrangement links TRBV2 to TRBJ2-3; TRBD2 might be the D (5 bases). V was clipped by 10 bases and J by 4 bases, with 12 bases between them. The germline V gene has CDR1 SNHLY and CDR2 FYNNEI. The CDR3 contains 12 residues. The CDR3 loop reads CATARGSDTQYF. In DNA form, the CDR3 reads TGTGCCACCGCTCGGGGTTCAGATACGCAGTATTTT.

This chain links TRBV6-1 with TRBJ2-7; unclear D gene. CDR1 is MNHNS, CDR2 SASEGT, per germline. The CDR3 consists of 13 residues. Trimming cost V 2 bases and J 6 bases, with 11 bases left between them. The CDR3 loop is CASSEFPEAEQYF. CDR3 sequence (DNA): TGTGCCAGCAGTGAATTCCCCGAGGCCGAGCAGTACTTC.

This clone was detected only a few times. This chain links TRBV27 with TRBJ2-1; TRBD1 aligns across 8 bases. V trimming: 10 bases; J trimming: 2 bases; junction bases outside the gene matches: 4. The CDR3 length is 13 residues. Germline V gene data show CDR1 as MNHEY and CDR2 as SMNVEV (reference sequence). The CDR3 nucleotides read TGTGCCATTGGACAGGGTACCTACAATGAGCAGTTCTTC. Its translation: CAIGQGTYNEQFF.

This chain links TRBV28 with TRBJ1-5; 9 nucleotides match TRBD1. Germline lookup yields CDR1 MDHEN and CDR2 SYDVKM. This CDR3 is 16 amino acids long. Losses at the gene ends were 1 base for V and 6 bases for J; bases not matched to a gene: 7. DNA for the CDR3: TGTGCCAGCAGTTTATACTGGACAGGGGACCGTCAGCCCCAGCATTTT. This sequence encodes CASSLYWTGDRQPQHF.

The chain joins TRBV6-1 to TRBJ2-1, with D unclear. The V end lost 5 bases, the J end lost 6 bases, and 11 bases lay between the germline ends. This CDR3 has 13 amino acids. Per the germline V gene, CDR1 is MNHNS and CDR2 is SASEGT. Here the CDR3 reads CASSLLRFNEQFF. CDR3 bases: TGTGCCAGCAGTCTCCTTAGGTTCAATGAGCAGTTCTTC.

The chain couples TRBV7-8 to TRBJ2-3; D gene ambiguous. Trimming cost V 5 bases and J 3 bases, with 9 bases left between them. Germline loops: CDR1 SGHVS, CDR2 FQNEAQ. The CDR3 totals 13 residues. The CDR3 sequence: CASSPSETDTQYF. The CDR3 DNA follows: TGTGCCAGCAGCCCATCCGAGACAGATACGCAGTATTTT. The entire variable domain, with the rest obtained from reference TRBV7-8 and TRBJ2-3, is as follows: GAGVSQSPRYKVAKRGQDVALRCDPISGHVSLFWYQQALGQGPEFLTYFQNEAQLDKSGLPSDRFFAERPEGSVSTLKIQRTQQEDSAVYLCASSPSETDTQYFGPGTRLTVL.

J is TRBJ1-2 and V is TRBV7-3; no clear D. CDR1 is SGHTA and CDR2 is FQGTGA in the germline V gene. CDR3 length: 17 amino acids. Deletions cut 1 base from V and 6 bases from J, with 21 bases between. CDR3 in amino acids: CASSLNPLGEDGDGYTF. CDR3 nucleotide sequence: TGTGCCAGCAGCTTAAATCCCCTTGGAGAGGACGGTGATGGCTACACCTTC.

Written as DNA, the CDR3 is TGTGCCAGCTTTGGGGCGGGACAGGGGGCGTCCGGGGAGCTGTTTTTT. Its protein is CASFGAGQGASGELFF. The chain is built from TRBV2 and TRBJ2-2; 12 nucleotides match TRBD1. V lost 8 bases, J lost 6 bases, and 10 bases stayed unmatched. Germline-derived CDR1 and CDR2 are SNHLY and FYNNEI. The CDR3 contains 16 residues.

This chain joins TRBV29-1 and TRBJ2-5; D might be TRBD2 (5 bases). The J call may not be correct, given that the DNA end is closer to TRBJ2-7. CDR3 length: 14 amino acids. CDR1 and CDR2 from the germline V gene are SQVTM and ANQGSEA. The CDR3 region is CSVEDPRESYEQYF. DNA for the CDR3: TGCAGCGTTGAAGATCCTAGGGAGTCCTACGAGCAGTACTTC.

The chain employs TRBV30 and TRBJ2-5; D gene ambiguous. Germline CDR1 is GTSNPN and CDR2 is SVGIG (reference sequence). V lost 2 bases to trimming and J lost 5 bases, with 12 bases between them. The CDR3 is 13 residues long. DNA for the CDR3: TGTGCCTGGAGTATCCCAGCTGCGGAGACCCAGTACTTC. Its protein product is CAWSIPAAETQYF.

The table lists this clone with a few counts. This sequence joins TRBV9 and TRBJ2-2; D gene uncertain. This CDR3 is 14 amino acids long. With 4 bases removed from V and 5 bases from J, the gap between germline ends came to 12 bases. The germline gives CDR1 SGDLS, CDR2 YYNGEE. The CDR3 sequence: CASSPQVLTGELFF. In nucleotides, the CDR3 is TGTGCCAGCAGCCCCCAAGTTTTGACCGGGGAGCTGTTTTTT.

The chain carries TRBV4-2 and TRBJ2-3, with D unclear. This CDR3 has 16 amino acids. The V and J ends lost 0 bases and 0 bases respectively, with 10 bases between them. Germline V lookup: CDR1 LGHNA, CDR2 YNFKEQ. The CDR3 region has the DNA TGTGCCAGCAGCCAAGATCTAGAGACTAGCACAGATACGCAGTATTTT. Encoded protein: CASSQDLETSTDTQYF.

The chain is built from TRBV28 and TRBJ2-3, with D unresolved. V was cut by 3 bases and J by 5 bases, with 9 bases left in between. The CDR3 sequence is 13 residues long. In germline, CDR1 is MDHEN, CDR2 SYDVKM. CDR3 DNA: TGTGCCAGCAGTTTCCCCCCGGAAGATACGCAGTATTTT. Its protein is CASSFPPEDTQYF.

V and J are TRBV11-2 and TRBJ2-7; TRBD2 is a possible D gene (5 bases). Germline CDR1 is SGHAT and CDR2 is FQNNGV. V lost 3 bases and J 5 bases, leaving 11 bases between the germline ends. CDR3 length: 13 amino acids. The CDR3 DNA is TGTGCCAGCAGCTTCGGGTTGCGGGACGAGCAGTACTTC. Residues: CASSFGLRDEQYF.

The rearrangement uses TRBV20-1 and TRBJ2-1; D remains unclear. The germline V and J ends were trimmed by 3 bases and 13 bases, with 13 bases remaining between them. CDR3 size: 11 residues. The germline CDR1 and CDR2 sequences are DFQATT and SNEGSKA (reference sequence). The CDR3 here is CSASLKKRQFF. The CDR3, as DNA: TGCAGTGCTAGTCTCAAGAAGAGACAGTTCTTC.

This rearrangement joins TRBV4-2 to TRBJ1-2, with D perhaps TRBD1 (6 bases). There are 15 residues in the CDR3. V was cut by 6 bases and J by 4 bases, with 18 bases left in between. The V gene's germline CDR1 is LGHNA and CDR2 YNFKEQ. The CDR3 sequence is CASSSRQGPTYGYTF. The CDR3 DNA reads TGTGCCAGCAGTTCCCGTCAGGGGCCGACCTATGGCTACACCTTC.

The rearrangement joins TRBV7-6 to TRBJ2-7; D is unclear. The V gene lost 5 bases and the J gene lost 4 bases, with 15 bases spanning the gap. The CDR3 consists of 14 residues. Germline V CDR1 and CDR2: SGHVS, FNYEAQ. The CDR3 loop is CASSLQASGYEQYF. As DNA, the CDR3 is TGTGCCAGCAGCCTCCAGGCCTCCGGGTACGAGCAGTACTTC.